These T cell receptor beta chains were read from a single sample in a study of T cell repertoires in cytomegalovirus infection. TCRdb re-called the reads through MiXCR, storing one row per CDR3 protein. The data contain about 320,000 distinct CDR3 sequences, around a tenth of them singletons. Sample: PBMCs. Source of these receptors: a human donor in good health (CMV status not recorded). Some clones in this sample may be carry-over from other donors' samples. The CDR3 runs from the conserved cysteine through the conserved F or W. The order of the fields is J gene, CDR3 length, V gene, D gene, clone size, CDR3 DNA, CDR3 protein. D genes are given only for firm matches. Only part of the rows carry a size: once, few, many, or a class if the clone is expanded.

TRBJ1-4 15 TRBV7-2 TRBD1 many TGTGCCAGCAGCCCCTTAGTAGGGGGCGGTGAAAAACTGTTTTTT CASSPLVGGGEKLFF
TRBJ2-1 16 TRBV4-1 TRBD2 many TGCGCCAGCAGCCAAGATCGGGGGGGGGCTTGGAATGAGCAGTTCTTC CASSQDRGGAWNEQFF
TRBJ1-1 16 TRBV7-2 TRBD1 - TGTGCCAGCAGGACCGGGACAGGGGGCCGGGGCACTGAAGCTTTCTTT CASRTGTGGRGTEAFF
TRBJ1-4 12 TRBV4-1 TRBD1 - TGCGCCGGCCGGACAGGGGTGGGGAAACTGTTTTTT CAGRTGVGKLFF
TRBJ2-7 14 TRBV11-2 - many TGTGCCAGCAGCCCAGATACCCCGGCCTACGAGCAGTACTTC CASSPDTPAYEQYF
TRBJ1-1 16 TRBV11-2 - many TGTGCCAGCAGCTCCAGGGGCCGTGACGGTGGCACTGAAGCTTTCTTT CASSSRGRDGGTEAFF
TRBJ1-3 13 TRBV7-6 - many TGTGCCAGCAGCTCCTTCATCAGAAACACCATATATTTT CASSSFIRNTIYF
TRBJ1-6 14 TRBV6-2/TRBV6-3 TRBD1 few TGTGCCAGCAGCCGAGGACAGGGGGCCCCTCCCCTCCACTTT CASSRGQGAPPLHF
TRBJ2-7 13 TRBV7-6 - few TGTGCCAGCAGCCCCCAATTAGGGTACGAGCAGTACTTC CASSPQLGYEQYF
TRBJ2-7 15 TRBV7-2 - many TGTGCCAGCAGCCTGCGAGGGGAGGCTTTGTACGAGCAGTACTTC CASSLRGEALYEQYF
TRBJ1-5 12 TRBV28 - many TGTGCCAGCAGTTTAGGTCCTCAGCCCCAGCATTTT CASSLGPQPQHF
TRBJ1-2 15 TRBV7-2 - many TGTGCCAGCAGCCAAGGGGTCGGGGGGAACTATGGCTACACCTTC CASSQGVGGNYGYTF
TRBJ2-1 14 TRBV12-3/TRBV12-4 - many TGTGCCAGCCGTAGGGGTTCTCCTTACAATGAGCAGTTCTTC CASRRGSPYNEQFF